The rows below give T cell receptor beta chains drawn from one sample of a study of T-cell memory formation after mild COVID-19. TCRdb passed the 5' RACE reads through MiXCR, listing each CDR3 protein once. The data show tens of thousands of distinct CDR3 sequences, more than 12% seen once. The sample taken for sequencing was PBMCs or a T cell subset sorted from them (not recorded which). These receptors were obtained from a man between 18 and 35 years old who had mild COVID-19 (a few samples of this study predate the infection). Cell type and time point are not known. Both conserved end residues are part of each CDR3. Fields, in order: clone size, D gene, J gene, V gene, CDR3 protein, CDR3 DNA. The D gene is left open where the match is weak. The listing skips clone size in some rows; elsewhere it reads once, few, many or a size class.

>few|TRBD1|TRBJ2-6|TRBV7-9
CASSGTGISGANVLTF
TGTGCCAGCAGCGGGACAGGGATCTCTGGGGCCAACGTCCTGACTTTC
>few|-|TRBJ1-1|TRBV27
CASSYGGNTEAFF
TGTGCCAGCAGTTACGGGGGAAACACTGAAGCTTTCTTT
>few|-|TRBJ2-6|TRBV6-5
CASSRSGANVLTF
TGTGCCAGCAGTCGTTCTGGGGCCAACGTCCTGACTTTC
>few|TRBD1|TRBJ2-7|TRBV27
CASRLTGLDEQYF
TGTGCCAGCAGATTGACAGGGCTGGACGAGCAGTACTTC
>-|-|TRBJ1-1|TRBV7-3
CASSLERGTEAFF
TGTGCCAGCAGCCTTGAGAGGGGCACTGAAGCTTTCTTT
>-|-|TRBJ2-7|TRBV12-3/TRBV12-4
CASSLAGTEQYF
TGTGCCAGCAGTTTAGCCGGGACCGAGCAGTACTTC
>many|-|TRBJ2-7|TRBV12-3/TRBV12-4
CASSSTTYEQYF
TGTGCCAGCAGTTCCACCACCTACGAGCAGTACTTC
>few|TRBD1|TRBJ2-2|TRBV7-9
CASSFYSGTGNTGELFF
TGTGCCAGCAGCTTTTACTCGGGGACAGGGAACACCGGGGAGCTGTTTTTT
>few|TRBD1|TRBJ1-2|TRBV4-1
CASSQEGTGRQYGYTF
TGCGCCAGCAGCCAAGAAGGGACAGGGAGACAATATGGCTACACCTTC
>-|TRBD1|TRBJ2-2|TRBV5-1
CASSLDRPTGGKVTGELFF
TGCGCCAGCAGCCTGGACAGACCGACAGGGGGGAAGGTAACCGGGGAGCTGTTTTTT
>-|-|TRBJ2-7|TRBV4-3
CASSQDSPSYEQYF
TGCGCCAGCAGCCAAGATTCCCCCTCCTACGAGCAGTACTTC
>few|-|TRBJ2-1|TRBV24-1
CAPPGYNEQFF
TGTGCCCCCCCAGGTTACAATGAGCAGTTCTTC
>few|-|TRBJ1-6|TRBV5-6
CASSWGGQDRSPLHF
TGTGCCAGCAGCTGGGGAGGGCAGGATCGATCACCCCTCCACTTT
>few|-|TRBJ2-1|TRBV12-3/TRBV12-4
CASSLEGVSYNEQFF
TGTGCCAGCAGTTTAGAGGGGGTCTCCTACAATGAGCAGTTCTTC
>-|TRBD1|TRBJ1-1|TRBV5-1
CASSPWDRGRGKNTEAFF
TGCGCCAGCAGCCCCTGGGACAGGGGGCGCGGGAAGAACACTGAAGCTTTCTTT
>few|-|TRBJ2-7|TRBV7-9
CASSLIGYEQYF
TGTGCCAGCAGCTTAATCGGCTATGAGCAGTACTTC
>-|-|TRBJ2-1|TRBV21-1
CASSKGSGRVSFF
TGTGCCAGCAGCAAAGGTTCGGGCAGGGTCAGCTTCTTC
>few|TRBD2|TRBJ2-3|TRBV6-5
CASSAERGGLDTQYF
TGTGCCAGCAGTGCGGAGCGGGGGGGTTTGGATACGCAGTATTTT
>-|-|TRBJ2-5|TRBV28
CASSLVRAGETQYF
TGTGCCAGCAGTTTAGTCAGGGCGGGAGAGACCCAGTACTTC
>many|TRBD2|TRBJ2-1|TRBV4-1
CASSQALGGGYYEQFF
TGCGCCAGCAGCCAGGCCCTTGGCGGGGGGTACTATGAGCAGTTCTTC
>few|-|TRBJ1-3|TRBV20-1
CSAIFSEGLSGNTIYF
TGCAGTGCTATTTTCAGCGAGGGGTTGTCCGGAAACACCATATATTTT
>-|-|TRBJ1-2|TRBV4-3
CASSQDYIGHQFYGYTF
TGCGCCAGCAGCCAAGATTATATCGGACACCAGTTTTATGGCTACACCTTC
>few|-|TRBJ2-5|TRBV10-3
CAILDPDGGEEAAYF
TGTGCCATCCTAGACCCGGACGGCGGCGAAGAGGCAGCGTACTTC
>-|TRBD1|TRBJ2-7|TRBV4-3
CASSQDGGQDEQYF
TGCGCCAGCAGCCAAGATGGGGGACAGGACGAGCAGTACTTC
>-|-|TRBJ2-7|TRBV6-5
CASSYSIGPEKADEQYF
TGTGCCAGCAGTTACTCGATCGGGCCGGAGAAGGCTGACGAGCAGTACTTC
>few|TRBD1|TRBJ2-1|TRBV2
CASSEATGWGNEQFF
TGTGCCAGCAGTGAAGCGACAGGGTGGGGCAATGAGCAGTTCTTC
>-|TRBD1|TRBJ2-5|TRBV7-9
CASSRRTGSLGQETQYF
TGTGCCAGCAGCCGGAGGACAGGGAGCTTAGGCCAAGAGACCCAGTACTTC